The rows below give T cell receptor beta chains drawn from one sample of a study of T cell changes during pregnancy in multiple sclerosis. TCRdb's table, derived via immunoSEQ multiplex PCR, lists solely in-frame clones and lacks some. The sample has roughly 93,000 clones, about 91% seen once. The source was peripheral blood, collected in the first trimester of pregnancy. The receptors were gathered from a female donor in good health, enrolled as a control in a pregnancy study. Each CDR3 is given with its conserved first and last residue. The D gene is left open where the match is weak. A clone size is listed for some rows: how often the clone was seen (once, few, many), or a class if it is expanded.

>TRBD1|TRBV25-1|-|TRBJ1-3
TGTGCCAGCAGTGACCTGACAGGGGGCGCGTCTGGAAACACCATATATTTT
CASSDLTGGASGNTIYF
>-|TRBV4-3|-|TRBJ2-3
TGCGCCAGCAGCCAAGGTTCTATTACCTCAGATACGCAGTATTTT
CASSQGSITSDTQYF
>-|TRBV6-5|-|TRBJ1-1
TGTGCCAGCAGTTACTCGAGGCTAGCAGGAAGGACTGAAGCTTTCTTT
CASSYSRLAGRTEAFF
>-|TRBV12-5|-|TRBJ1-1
TGTGCTAGTGCCGCCGGGGACACTGAAGCTTTCTTT
CASAAGDTEAFF
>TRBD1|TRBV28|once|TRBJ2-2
TGTGCCAGCAGCGCAATTCTCGGGACAGCTTACACCGGGGAGCTGTTTTTT
CASSAILGTAYTGELFF
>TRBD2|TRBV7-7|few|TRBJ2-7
TGTGCTAGCTCCTTGGACGGGGCTCGGGGGGCCTACGAGCAGTACTTC
CASSLDGARGAYEQYF
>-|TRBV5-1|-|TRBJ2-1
TGCGCCAGCAGCGAAGATACAGGGTGGGGCGATGAGCAGTTCTTC
CASSEDTGWGDEQFF
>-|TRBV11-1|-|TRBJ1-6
TGTGCCAGCAGCTTTCTTGCGGGGGTCTCACCCCTCCACTTT
CASSFLAGVSPLHF
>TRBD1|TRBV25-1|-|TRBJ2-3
TGTGCCAGCTGTCCCGGGACAGGGGGTACGCAGTATTTT
CASCPGTGGTQYF
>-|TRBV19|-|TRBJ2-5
TGTGCCAGTAGTATTAGCCAATGGGAAGAGACCCAGTACTTC
CASSISQWEETQYF
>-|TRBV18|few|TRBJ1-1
TGTGCCAGCTCACCAAGGACACTGAACACTGAAGCTTTCTTT
CASSPRTLNTEAFF
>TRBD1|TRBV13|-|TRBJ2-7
TGTGCCAGCAGCCCGAGGGGGCAGATGAACGCCTACGAGCAGTACTTC
CASSPRGQMNAYEQYF
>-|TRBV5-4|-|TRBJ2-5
TGTGCCAGCAGCCCACCGAGGACAGCCTATGGAGAGACCCAGTACTTC
CASSPPRTAYGETQYF
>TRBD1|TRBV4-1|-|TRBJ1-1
TGCGCCAGCAGCCACCAGGGGGTTGAAGCTTTCTTT
CASSHQGVEAFF
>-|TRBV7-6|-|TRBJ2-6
TGTGCCAGCAGCACCGAGGGGGGGCGAGGGGCCAACGTCCTGACTTTC
CASSTEGGRGANVLTF
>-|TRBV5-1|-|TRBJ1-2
TGCGCCAGCACACCAGGGGAATTTAACTATGGCTACACCTTC
CASTPGEFNYGYTF
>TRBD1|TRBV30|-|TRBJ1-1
TGTGCCTGGAACCCGGGACAGAAAATCCCTGAAGCTTTCTTT
CAWNPGQKIPEAFF
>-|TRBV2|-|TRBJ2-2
TGTGCCAGCAAGGGACTCGTTAACACCGGGGAGCTGTTTTTT
CASKGLVNTGELFF
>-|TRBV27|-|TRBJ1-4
TGTGCTTCGGGGGGAACAACTAATGAAAAACTGTTTTTT
CASGGTTNEKLFF
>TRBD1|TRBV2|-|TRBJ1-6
TGTGCCAGCAGTGAAACCGGGACAGGGAAGTCACCCCTCCACTTT
CASSETGTGKSPLHF
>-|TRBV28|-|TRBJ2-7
TGTGCCAGCAGTGTAAACTCCGCCTACGAGCAGTACTTC
CASSVNSAYEQYF
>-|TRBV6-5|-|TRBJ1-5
TGTGCCAGCAGTTACTCGAGGAGCAATCAGCCCCAGCATTTT
CASSYSRSNQPQHF
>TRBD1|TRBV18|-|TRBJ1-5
TGTGCCAGCTCACTCCAAGACAGGGTTGGCAATCAGCCCCAGCATTTT
CASSLQDRVGNQPQHF
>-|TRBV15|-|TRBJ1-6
TGTGCCACCAGCAGAGACAGGCATAATTCACCCCTCCACTTT
CATSRDRHNSPLHF
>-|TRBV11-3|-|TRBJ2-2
TGTGCCAGCAGCCACCATGGCGGGGCCAATCCCGGGGAGCTGTTTTTT
CASSHHGGANPGELFF
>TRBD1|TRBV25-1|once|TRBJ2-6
TGTGCCAGCAGTGGGAGGGACAGGGGGCCCTCTGGGGCCAACGTCCTGACTTTC
CASSGRDRGPSGANVLTF
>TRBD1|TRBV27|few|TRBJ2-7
TGTGCCAGCAGACAACCCCTAGGGGCGACAGGGTACGAGCAGTACTTC
CASRQPLGATGYEQYF
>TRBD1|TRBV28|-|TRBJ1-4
TGTGCCAGCAGAGGGGGACAGGGGGCAAGTGAAAAACTGTTTTTT
CASRGGQGASEKLFF
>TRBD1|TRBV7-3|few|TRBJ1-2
TGTGCCAGCAGCACCACAGGGGGTGGCTACACCTTC
CASSTTGGGYTF
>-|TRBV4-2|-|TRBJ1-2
TGTGCCAGCAGCCAAGATCGAAACGGACACTTCTATGGCTACACCTTC
CASSQDRNGHFYGYTF
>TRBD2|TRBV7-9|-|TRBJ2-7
TGTGCCAGCAGCCCCCCCCGGACTAGCGTCGAGCAGTACTTC
CASSPPRTSVEQYF
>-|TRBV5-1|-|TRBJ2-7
TGCGCCAGCAGCCGGGACTACGAGCAGTACTTC
CASSRDYEQYF
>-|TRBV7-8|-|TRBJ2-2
TGTGCCAGCAGCTTGCGTCTCACCGGGGAGCTGTTTTTT
CASSLRLTGELFF
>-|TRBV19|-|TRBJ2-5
TGTGCCAGTAGTAGACGGTCGGGACTCGGTACGGAGACCCAGTACTTC
CASSRRSGLGTETQYF
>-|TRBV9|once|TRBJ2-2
TGTGCCAGCAGCGTAGTAGGGGCTTACACCGGGGAGCTGTTTTTT
CASSVVGAYTGELFF
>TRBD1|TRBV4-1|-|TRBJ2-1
TGCGCCAGCAGCCACAGGGGACAGACATACAATGAGCAGTTCTTC
CASSHRGQTYNEQFF
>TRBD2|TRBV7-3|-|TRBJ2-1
TGTGCCAGCAGCCCCAAAAGCGGGGCCTACAATGAGCAGTTCTTC
CASSPKSGAYNEQFF
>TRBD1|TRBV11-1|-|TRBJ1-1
TGTGCCAGCAGCCTCGCAGACAGGGACGGGGGGGTTTTT
CASSLADRDGGVF
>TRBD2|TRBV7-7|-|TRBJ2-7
TGTGCTAGCAGCCCCGGGACTAGCGGGGGGGCGTTCGAGCAGTACTTC
CASSPGTSGGAFEQYF
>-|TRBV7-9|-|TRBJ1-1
TGTGCCAGCAGCAAACTCCCCTCAGGGGCCACTGAAGCTTTCTTT
CASSKLPSGATEAFF
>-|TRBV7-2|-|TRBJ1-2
TGTGCCAGCAGCTTCGACAGTGGTAACTATGGCTACACCTTC
CASSFDSGNYGYTF
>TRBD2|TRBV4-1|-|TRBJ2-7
TGCGCCAGCAGCCGGGAAAGCGGGGGGGCCGAGCAGTACTTC
CASSRESGGAEQYF
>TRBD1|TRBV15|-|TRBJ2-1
TGTGCCACCAGCCCCGGGACAGTAAATGAGCAGTTCTTC
CATSPGTVNEQFF
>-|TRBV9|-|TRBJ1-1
TGTGCCAGCAGCGCAAACAGTTTGAACACTGAAGCTTTCTTT
CASSANSLNTEAFF
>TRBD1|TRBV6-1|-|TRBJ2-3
TGTGCCAGCTCCACAGGGGGCGAGAGGACAGATACGCAGTATTTT
CASSTGGERTDTQYF
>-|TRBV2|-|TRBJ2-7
TGTGCCAGCAGACCGGACTTACACTACGAGCAGTACTTC
CASRPDLHYEQYF
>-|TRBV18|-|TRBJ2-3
TGTGCCAGCTCACCGAAACTAGCAGATACGCAGTATTTT
CASSPKLADTQYF